This TCR beta chain was observed in a study of T cells expressing NK-cell markers. The CDR3 length is 16 residues. The V gene's germline CDR1 is SEHNR and CDR2 FQNEAQ (reference sequence). TCRdb derives one entry per CDR3 protein from the 5' RACE reads, leaving out DNA. The sample table sets out 550,000 to 600,000 distinct CDR3 sequences. This clonotype was obtained from a man aged 18-30 years in good health. V usage is TRBV7-9 and J usage is TRBJ2-1; without DNA, the TCRdb call of TRBD2 cannot be checked. The specimen was blood T cells: a sorted CD56 or NKG2C T cell subset, CD4+ or CD8+ T cells, or bulk PBMC T cells (not recorded which). CDR3 protein: CASSSTSGRAWNEQFF.